The text below deals with one T cell receptor (beta chain). TCRdb processed the 5' RACE reads anew with MiXCR; each CDR3 protein has one entry. This sample has some 760,000 distinct CDR3 sequences; around a sixth occur once, and the top ten carry around 13%. This record belongs to a study of identical twins. V gave up 1 base and J gave up 4 bases, with 8 bases separating them. This CDR3 has 15 amino acids. The germline CDR1 and CDR2 sequences are SGHTA and FQGNSA. The same sample was also studied in work on T cells expressing NK-cell markers. That paper adds: Sorted CD3+CD56-NKG2C+, CD3+CD56+NKG2C- and CD3+CD56+NKG2C+ T cells were the source of the TCR beta repertoires.

This TCR was sampled from a woman aged 18-29 years in good health. The chain is built from TRBV7-2 and TRBJ2-6; D call uncertain. The sample comprised PBMCs. CDR3 sequence: CASSLDLAGANVLTF. CDR3 sequence (DNA): TGTGCCAGCAGCTTAGATTTAGCAGGGGCCAACGTCCTGACTTTC.